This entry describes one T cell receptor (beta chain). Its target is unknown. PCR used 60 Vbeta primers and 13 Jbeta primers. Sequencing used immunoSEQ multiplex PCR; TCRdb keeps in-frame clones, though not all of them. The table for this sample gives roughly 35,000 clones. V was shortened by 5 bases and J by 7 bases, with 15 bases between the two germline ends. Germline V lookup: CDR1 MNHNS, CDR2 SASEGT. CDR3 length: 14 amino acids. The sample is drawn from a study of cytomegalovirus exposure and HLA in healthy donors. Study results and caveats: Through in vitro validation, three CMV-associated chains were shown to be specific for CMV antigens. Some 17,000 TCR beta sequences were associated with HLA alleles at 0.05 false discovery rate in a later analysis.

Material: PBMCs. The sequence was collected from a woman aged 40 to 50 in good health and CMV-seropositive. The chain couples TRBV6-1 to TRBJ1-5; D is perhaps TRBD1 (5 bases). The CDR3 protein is CASSLGGVGQPQHF. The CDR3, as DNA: TGTGCCAGCAGTCTAGGAGGGGTTGGGCAGCCCCAGCATTTT.